This T cell receptor beta chain was sequenced in a study of T cell changes during pregnancy in multiple sclerosis (dated by TCRdb to the late 2010s). About the investigation overall: The study examined how the T cell repertoire changed over the course of pregnancy in women with multiple sclerosis.

Regarding this clone: This clone's antigen is unknown. The sample holds no much larger clone one base away, and base qualities are not on file.

Clipping removes 8 bases from V and 3 bases from J, with 9 as the unmatched junction base count. The CDR3 runs 14 residues from the cysteine to the phenylalanine. The entry retains the CDR3 DNA only, 42 bases that are in frame from base 1. The germline V gene (reference sequence) sets CDR1 to SEHNR and CDR2 to FQNEAQ. Library preparation used the immunoSEQ multiplex PCR assay. The table comes from immuneACCESS by way of TCRdb, which keeps in-frame sequences with V and J called. Part of the clones is missing from these tables; in studies checked, under half for an unresolved V gene and the rest for unknown reasons. The sample has 45,000 to 65,000 clones on record, 93% of them singletons. Roughly 2.5% of the sample is held by the ten biggest clonotypes.

The chain joins TRBV7-9 to TRBJ2-7, with 8 bases in between that match TRBD2. This specimen was CD8+ T cells from peripheral blood mononuclear cells, taken in the third trimester of pregnancy. The receptor was derived from a female donor with multiple sclerosis, enrolled in a pregnancy study. The CDR3 corresponds to CASGTSGEVYEQYF. The bases read TGTGCCAGCGGTACTAGCGGTGAAGTCTACGAGCAGTACTTC.